Included here is one T cell receptor beta chain sequence, with context. The antigen is not known. Gene labels here are mouse ones. The read gets to within 4 residues of the CDR3 end, and the germline J gene fills in the rest. The data belong to a study of CD8+ T cells in alopecia areata. Study observations and caveats: Researchers report lesional scalp, most notably alopecia totalis/universalis, outstripped normal scalp in clonality.

After isolation, RNA underwent reverse transcription to generate cDNA as the sequencing template. The assay was immunoSEQ multiplex PCR, and TCRdb's table has in-frame clones only and misses some. This sample has about 270,000 clones, each found more than once. On the basis of CD4, CD8alpha, NKG2D, NKG2ACE and other markers, pooled cutaneous lymph node cells were sorted. CDR1 FNHDT and CDR2 SITEND come from the germline V gene (reference sequence). The CDR3 spans 16 residues. The V segment lost 3 bases and the J segment 4 bases; nucleotides outside the gene matches: 6. This receptor was identified in a C3H/HeJ mouse with alopecia areata. The mouse strain carries the MHC haplotype H2-k. The V call is TRBV19, the J call TRBJ2-3; 12 bases map to TRBD2. The material sequenced was CD4+ T cells sorted from a lymph node. The chain's CDR3 is CASSTDWGGATETLYF. The part of the CDR3 DNA that was read is TGTGCCAGCAGTACAGACTGGGGGGGCGCGACAGAA.